A selection of T cell receptor beta chains follows, all from one sample in a study of Tregs in tolerant kidney transplant recipients. The table came from immunoSEQ multiplex PCR; TCRdb's copy has only in-frame clones and leaves some out. The sample holds 60,000 to 75,000 clones, 70% to 90% seen once. Sequences were derived from Tregs from blood, sampled before the transplant. The receptor set was obtained from a human donor who received a combined kidney and bone marrow transplant. The CDR3 runs from the conserved cysteine through the conserved F or W. Fields, in order: D gene, CDR3 length, V gene, J gene, clone size, CDR3 protein, CDR3 DNA. The D gene is left open where the match is weak. Clone sizes are given selectively: once, few, many, or a class where the clone is expanded.

D: TRBD2
length: 18
V: TRBV19
J: TRBJ2-3
size: once
CDR3: CASSAERTGLAATDTQYF
DNA: TGTGCCAGTAGCGCCGAAAGGACAGGACTAGCGGCCACAGATACGCAGTATTTT

D: -
length: 13
V: TRBV29-1
J: TRBJ1-2
size: once
CDR3: CSAVGDKEYGYTF
DNA: TGCAGCGCCGTAGGGGACAAGGAATATGGCTACACCTTC

D: TRBD1
length: 13
V: TRBV5-5
J: TRBJ2-5
size: -
CDR3: CASRPTGLETQYF
DNA: TGTGCCAGCAGACCGACAGGGCTCGAGACCCAGTACTTC

D: -
length: 14
V: TRBV5-1
J: TRBJ1-5
size: -
CDR3: CASSPRGGAQPQHF
DNA: TGCGCCAGCAGCCCCCGGGGAGGGGCTCAGCCCCAGCATTTT

D: -
length: 13
V: TRBV7-8
J: TRBJ2-5
size: -
CDR3: CATSRGSQETQYF
DNA: TGTGCCACGTCCCGGGGTTCACAAGAGACCCAGTACTTC

D: -
length: 19
V: TRBV7-9
J: TRBJ2-7
size: -
CDR3: CASSLKERVDAGTSYEQYF
DNA: TGTGCCAGCAGCTTAAAGGAGCGGGTCGATGCGGGGACCTCCTACGAGCAGTACTTC

D: -
length: 14
V: TRBV29-1
J: TRBJ2-1
size: -
CDR3: CSVGVMIGANEQFF
DNA: TGCAGCGTTGGAGTTATGATCGGGGCCAATGAGCAGTTCTTC

D: -
length: 14
V: TRBV11-3
J: TRBJ1-1
size: once
CDR3: CASSAGRQNTEAFF
DNA: TGTGCCAGCAGCGCGGGACGGCAAAACACTGAAGCTTTCTTT

D: -
length: 15
V: TRBV5-6
J: TRBJ2-4
size: -
CDR3: CASSLVGVGRDIQYF
DNA: TGTGCCAGCAGCCTGGTGGGGGTTGGGAGAGACATTCAGTACTTC

D: TRBD1
length: 14
V: TRBV2
J: TRBJ2-7
size: few
CDR3: CASRRQGLGYEQYF
DNA: TGTGCCAGCAGGAGACAGGGCCTCGGGTACGAGCAGTACTTC

D: TRBD2
length: 14
V: TRBV29-1
J: TRBJ2-7
size: -
CDR3: CSVKGLAGNYEQYF
DNA: TGCAGCGTTAAAGGACTAGCGGGCAACTACGAGCAGTACTTC

D: -
length: 16
V: TRBV30
J: TRBJ2-1
size: -
CDR3: CAWSLGVGDLFNEQFF
DNA: TGTGCCTGGAGTCTCGGAGTGGGAGATTTGTTCAATGAGCAGTTCTTC

D: TRBD1
length: 16
V: TRBV28
J: TRBJ2-1
size: once
CDR3: CASSLVTGGWYNEQFF
DNA: TGTGCCAGCAGTTTAGTGACAGGGGGCTGGTACAATGAGCAGTTCTTC

D: TRBD1
length: 15
V: TRBV6-5
J: TRBJ2-7
size: -
CDR3: CASSGPLTGVYEQYF
DNA: TGTGCCAGCAGTGGCCCTTTGACAGGGGTCTACGAGCAGTACTTC

D: -
length: 13
V: TRBV7-2
J: TRBJ1-2
size: -
CDR3: CASSLRTDYGYTF
DNA: TGTGCCAGCAGCCTAAGGACAGACTATGGCTACACCTTC

D: -
length: 11
V: TRBV25-1
J: TRBJ2-7
size: -
CDR3: CATARLYEQYF
DNA: TGTGCCACCGCAAGGCTGTACGAGCAGTACTTC

D: -
length: 13
V: TRBV6-6
J: TRBJ1-5
size: once
CDR3: CASRDLPNQPQHF
DNA: TGTGCCAGCAGGGACTTACCCAATCAGCCCCAGCATTTT

D: -
length: 11
V: TRBV7-2
J: TRBJ1-2
size: -
CDR3: CASSLNREEAF
DNA: TGTGCCAGCAGCCTAAACAGGGAGGAGGCCTTC

D: -
length: 15
V: TRBV5-4
J: TRBJ2-1
size: -
CDR3: CASSLSLDFYNEQFF
DNA: TGTGCCAGCAGCTTGAGTCTGGACTTCTACAATGAGCAGTTCTTC

D: -
length: 12
V: TRBV28
J: TRBJ2-7
size: once
CDR3: CASSFRGYEQYF
DNA: TGTGCCAGCAGTTTCAGGGGCTACGAGCAGTACTTC

D: TRBD1
length: 16
V: TRBV27
J: TRBJ1-1
size: once
CDR3: CASSFRDRGRGTEAFF
DNA: TGTGCCAGCAGTTTTAGGGACAGGGGGCGCGGGACTGAAGCTTTCTTT

D: -
length: 12
V: TRBV11-2
J: TRBJ1-2
size: -
CDR3: CASSLGPYGYTF
DNA: TGTGCCAGCAGCTTAGGACCCTATGGCTACACCTTC

D: TRBD1
length: 16
V: TRBV28
J: TRBJ2-4
size: -
CDR3: CASSRGQAVLWGIQYF
DNA: TGTGCCAGCTCTAGGGGACAGGCCGTTTTATGGGGCATTCAGTACTTC

D: -
length: 14
V: TRBV6-6
J: TRBJ2-3
size: -
CDR3: CASRGGPSTDTQYF
DNA: TGTGCCAGCCGGGGAGGACCTAGCACAGATACGCAGTATTTT

D: -
length: 13
V: TRBV2
J: TRBJ2-5
size: -
CDR3: CASSSWQGETQYF
DNA: TGTGCCAGCAGTTCATGGCAGGGGGAGACCCAGTACTTC

D: TRBD1
length: 14
V: TRBV4-3
J: TRBJ2-1
size: -
CDR3: CASRRDRDYNEQFF
DNA: TGCGCCAGCAGGAGGGACAGGGACTACAATGAGCAGTTCTTC

D: -
length: 13
V: TRBV19
J: TRBJ1-6
size: -
CDR3: CASNRDYNSPLHF
DNA: TGTGCCAGTAACAGGGACTATAATTCACCCCTCCACTTT

D: -
length: 14
V: TRBV18
J: TRBJ1-1
size: -
CDR3: CASSPAALNTEAFF
DNA: TGTGCCAGCTCACCGGCGGCCCTGAACACTGAAGCTTTCTTT

D: -
length: 15
V: TRBV7-2
J: TRBJ1-5
size: few
CDR3: CASSLMQGPNQPQHF
DNA: TGTGCCAGCAGCTTAATGCAGGGCCCCAATCAGCCCCAGCATTTT

D: TRBD1
length: 18
V: TRBV4-1
J: TRBJ2-2
size: -
CDR3: CASSPLFPDRGRGGELFF
DNA: TGCGCCAGCAGCCCCCTATTCCCCGACAGGGGGCGGGGCGGGGAGCTGTTTTTT

D: -
length: 13
V: TRBV4-1
J: TRBJ1-6
size: -
CDR3: CASSQVISSPLHF
DNA: TGCGCCAGCAGCCAAGTGATAAGCTCACCCCTCCACTTT

D: -
length: 14
V: TRBV5-6
J: TRBJ2-1
size: -
CDR3: CASSFLPAGYEQFF
DNA: TGTGCCAGCAGCTTTCTGCCCGCCGGCTATGAGCAGTTCTTC

D: TRBD1
length: 14
V: TRBV19
J: TRBJ2-4
size: -
CDR3: CATRDRGPKNIQYF
DNA: TGTGCCACAAGGGACAGGGGTCCCAAAAACATTCAGTACTTC

D: -
length: 14
V: TRBV27
J: TRBJ1-2
size: -
CDR3: CASSSAGASYGYTF
DNA: TGTGCCAGCAGTTCAGCGGGGGCTAGCTATGGCTACACCTTC

D: TRBD1
length: 14
V: TRBV10-3
J: TRBJ1-6
size: -
CDR3: CAINPGTANSPLHF
DNA: TGTGCCATCAATCCCGGGACAGCGAATTCACCCCTCCACTTT

D: -
length: 12
V: TRBV2
J: TRBJ2-2
size: few
CDR3: CASSAGTGELFF
DNA: TGTGCCAGCAGTGCGGGAACCGGGGAGCTGTTTTTT

D: -
length: 15
V: TRBV4-2
J: TRBJ1-2
size: -
CDR3: CASSQDYGGDYGYTF
DNA: TGTGCCAGCAGCCAAGATTATGGGGGGGACTATGGCTACACCTTC

D: -
length: 17
V: TRBV23-1
J: TRBJ2-3
size: -
CDR3: CASSQSILADSTDTQYF
DNA: TGCGCCAGCAGTCAATCGATCCTAGCAGATAGCACAGATACGCAGTATTTT

D: -
length: 14
V: TRBV2
J: TRBJ1-4
size: -
CDR3: CASRLEQGNEKLFF
DNA: TGTGCCAGCAGGTTGGAACAGGGTAATGAAAAACTGTTTTTT

D: -
length: 13
V: TRBV27
J: TRBJ1-2
size: -
CDR3: CASSLGGSYGYTF
DNA: TGTGCCAGCAGTTTGGGGGGGAGCTATGGCTACACCTTC

D: -
length: 13
V: TRBV9
J: TRBJ2-1
size: -
CDR3: CASSEFIHNEQFF
DNA: TGTGCCAGCAGCGAGTTTATCCACAATGAGCAGTTCTTC

D: -
length: 15
V: TRBV5-1
J: TRBJ2-7
size: -
CDR3: CASSFSPGRTYEQYF
DNA: TGCGCCAGCAGCTTCTCCCCGGGGCGGACCTACGAGCAGTACTTC

D: -
length: 14
V: TRBV6-5
J: TRBJ1-1
size: -
CDR3: CASSEGGSSQRAFF
DNA: TGTGCCAGCAGTGAAGGGGGATCCTCCCAACGGGCTTTCTTT